This T cell receptor beta chain was found in a study of blood T cell repertoires in COVID-19. The table came from immunoSEQ multiplex PCR; TCRdb's copy has only in-frame clones and leaves some out. Of about 270,000 clones in the sample, around 85% were seen once. V was clipped by 3 bases and J by 3 bases; unmatched bases: 2. Germline V gene sequence: CDR1 MNHEY, CDR2 SMNVEV (reference sequence). CDR3 length: 16 amino acids. The clonotype was recovered from a woman aged 25 to 39 with COVID-19, enrolled during active disease. The sequencing input was peripheral blood. This chain uses TRBV27 with TRBJ2-5; 15 bases fit TRBD2. CDR3 amino acids: CASSLGTSGGKETQYF. The DNA of the CDR3 is TGTGCCAGCAGTTTGGGGACTAGCGGGGGGAAAGAGACCCAGTACTTC.